This record concerns one T cell receptor (beta chain) sequence. Its antigen is not known. Using a J-beta primer mix together with a sample-barcoded 5' primer, a second PCR was run for roughly 6 to 12 cycles. Using its own MiXCR run on the 5' RACE reads, TCRdb lists one record per CDR3 protein. Of almost 1 million distinct CDR3 sequences listed, roughly 51% are singletons. The entry originates in a study of blood T cells in healthy people across ages. Whole-study results and caveats: Among T cells, TCR beta diversity per million cells dropped roughly linearly as age rose. Investigators viewed diversity estimates from one million T cells as underestimates, the study reported. In long-lived donors, naive CD4+ cell counts and diversity exceeded those of aged donors.

The CDR3 covers 14 residues. Per germline, CDR1 MNHNY and CDR2 SVGAGI (reference sequence). V gene TRBV6-6 combines with J gene TRBJ2-4; D tentatively reads TRBD1 or TRBD2 (5 bases each). TRBJ2-7 explains the end of the DNA better; the J call may be wrong. Source material: blood. The receptor was derived from a woman in her sixties or seventies in good health. The CDR3 is CATQRGVDSYEQYF. The CDR3 bases are TGTGCCACCCAACGGGGCGTCGACTCCTACGAGCAGTACTTC.